The rows below give T cell receptor beta chains drawn from one sample of a study of identical twins. TCRdb called the 5' RACE reads again in MiXCR, with one record for every CDR3 protein. The sample lists 300,000 to 400,000 distinct CDR3 sequences, 9% occurring once. Sequencing input: naive T cells sorted from blood. Receptors originate from a woman between 45 and 65 years old in good health. CDR3s include the opening cysteine and the closing phenylalanine or tryptophan.

TRBJ2-5 TRBV7-9 CASSFAGTTQETQYF
TRBJ2-7 TRBV4-2 CASSDSGNSYEQYF
TRBJ1-4 TRBV12-3/TRBV12-4 CASSLAGRLFF
TRBJ2-6 TRBV12-3/TRBV12-4 CASSFGQKLSGANVLTF
TRBJ1-1 TRBV19 CASSITPGAGTEAFF
TRBJ2-5 TRBV29-1 CSVSKSGRGETQYF
TRBJ1-6 TRBV9 CASSVATGSNNSPLHF
TRBJ2-3 TRBV20-1 CSATGQADTQYF
TRBJ2-5 TRBV7-9 CASSSTETQETQYF
TRBJ2-1 TRBV15 CATSHRDRVNNEQFF
TRBJ2-1 TRBV7-9 CASSLAGLGWSNEQFF
TRBJ2-7 TRBV11-1 CASSLTRNRVHEQYF
TRBJ2-1 TRBV5-1 CASSTRTSGTSSYNEQFF
TRBJ2-5 TRBV14 CASSHSAWGQTQYF
TRBJ2-1 TRBV5-1 CASRSRRLAGYNEQFF
TRBJ2-7 TRBV7-9 CASSLHGGVYEQYF
TRBJ2-1 TRBV20-1 CSASFTGYYNEQFF
TRBJ2-1 TRBV30 CAWSASRSGAGRRNEQFF
TRBJ2-1 TRBV7-3 CASSHSGRISYDEQFF
TRBJ1-5 TRBV9 CASSEMDSDNQPQHF
TRBJ2-3 TRBV20-1 CSVGEGTDTQYF
TRBJ2-5 TRBV4-1 CASSQTVNQETQYF
TRBJ2-3 TRBV20-1 CSATVAGGLVHYTDTQYF
TRBJ2-2 TRBV14 CASSHRLDYYTGELFF
TRBJ1-1 TRBV11-2 CASSSDRDRREAFF
TRBJ2-5 TRBV20-1 CSATDLGTTKETQYF
TRBJ2-3 TRBV11-2 CASSWGLATDTQYF
TRBJ1-2 TRBV5-1 CASSFDGLNYGYTF
TRBJ1-3 TRBV4-1 CASSQVLATGDTGNTIYF
TRBJ2-5 TRBV3-1 CATARAGGPGETQYF
TRBJ2-1 TRBV7-6 CASSLGHRGSSYNEQFF
TRBJ2-5 TRBV20-1 CSARDLRGGETQYF
TRBJ2-1 TRBV12-3/TRBV12-4 CASSVAGVDEQFF
TRBJ2-5 TRBV11-2 CASSSGLRETQYF
TRBJ2-6 TRBV6-2/TRBV6-3 CASSRDHSGANVLTF
TRBJ2-3 TRBV20-1 CSAKTSGTDTQYF
TRBJ1-2 TRBV29-1 CSVEAIQGDGGYTF
TRBJ2-1 TRBV6-2/TRBV6-3 CASSYSGGRAGEQFF
TRBJ1-1 TRBV5-1 CASSLIGGNAEAFF
TRBJ2-1 TRBV5-1 CASSYPSGSYNEQFF